What follows are 2 T cell receptor beta chains derived from one specimen sequenced in a study of CD8 T cells in Susac syndrome. Reverse transcription of roughly 0.5 to 1 ug RNA was performed with random hexamers. TCRdb reprocessed the immunoSEQ multiplex PCR reads via MiXCR and lists one record per CDR3 protein. The table records about 27,000 distinct CDR3 sequences, around 95% of them present only once. Sequencing input: CD8+ T cells from PBMCs. All receptors derive from a human donor in good health.

The chain recombines TRBV11-2 with TRBJ2-5; 7 bases agree with TRBD1. J gave up 4 bases and V 1 base, and 3 bases lay outside the gene matches. Germline loops: CDR1 SGHAT, CDR2 FQNNGV. The CDR3 length is 14 residues. The CDR3 region has the DNA TGTGCCAGCAGCTTAGTGACAGGGAGAGAGACCCAGTACTTC. Translated: CASSLVTGRETQYF.

The V and J genes are TRBV29-1 and TRBJ1-2; D ambiguous. The V gene's germline CDR1 is SQVTM and CDR2 ANQGSEA. The V end lost 3 bases, the J end lost 6 bases, and 14 bases lay between the germline ends. The CDR3 has 13 amino acids. CDR3 in amino acids: CSVEAGDFNGYTF. The CDR3, as DNA: TGCAGCGTTGAGGCCGGCGACTTTAATGGCTACACCTTC.